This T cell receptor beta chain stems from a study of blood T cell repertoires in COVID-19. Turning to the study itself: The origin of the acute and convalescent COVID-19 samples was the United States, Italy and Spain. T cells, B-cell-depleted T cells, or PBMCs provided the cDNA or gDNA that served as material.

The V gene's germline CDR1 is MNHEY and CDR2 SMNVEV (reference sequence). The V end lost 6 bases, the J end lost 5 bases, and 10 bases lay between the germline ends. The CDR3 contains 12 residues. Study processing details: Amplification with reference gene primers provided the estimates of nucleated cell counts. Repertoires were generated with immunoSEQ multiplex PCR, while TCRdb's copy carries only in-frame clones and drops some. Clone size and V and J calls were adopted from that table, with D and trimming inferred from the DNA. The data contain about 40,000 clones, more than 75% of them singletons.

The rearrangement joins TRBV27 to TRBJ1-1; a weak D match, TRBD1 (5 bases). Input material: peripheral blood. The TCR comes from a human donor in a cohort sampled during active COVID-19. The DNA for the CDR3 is TGTGCCAGCAGCTACGGGGGGACTGAAGCTTTCTTT. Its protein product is CASSYGGTEAFF.